This TCR beta chain was documented in a study of cytomegalovirus exposure and HLA in healthy donors. Looking at the study overall: Earlier work reported about 110 million unique TCR beta sequences from about 180 million T cells.

In the PCR, 60 Vbeta and 13 Jbeta primers were used. The method was immunoSEQ multiplex PCR; TCRdb's version includes in-frame clones alone and lacks a portion of them. The profile covers 35,000 to 45,000 clones, with 40% to 60% appearing a single time and around 10% taken by the ten largest. Concerning this clone: Its antigen remains unknown.

Whole-study findings and limits: TCR sequences were mostly rare, though some public TCRs occurred in many donors. The sole available immune exposure information was CMV serostatus.

Healthy bone marrow donors formed the donor group. The CDR3 contains 14 residues. The germline V gene has CDR1 SGHRS and CDR2 YFSETQ. V shed 5 bases and J shed 0 bases, with 9 bases lying between them. The source is a human donor in good health. The specimen sequenced was PBMCs. The V gene is TRBV5-1, the J gene TRBJ2-1; no clear D. As DNA, the CDR3 is TGCGCCAGCAGAGTGGGCGACTCCTACAATGAGCAGTTCTTC. Translating gives CASRVGDSYNEQFF.